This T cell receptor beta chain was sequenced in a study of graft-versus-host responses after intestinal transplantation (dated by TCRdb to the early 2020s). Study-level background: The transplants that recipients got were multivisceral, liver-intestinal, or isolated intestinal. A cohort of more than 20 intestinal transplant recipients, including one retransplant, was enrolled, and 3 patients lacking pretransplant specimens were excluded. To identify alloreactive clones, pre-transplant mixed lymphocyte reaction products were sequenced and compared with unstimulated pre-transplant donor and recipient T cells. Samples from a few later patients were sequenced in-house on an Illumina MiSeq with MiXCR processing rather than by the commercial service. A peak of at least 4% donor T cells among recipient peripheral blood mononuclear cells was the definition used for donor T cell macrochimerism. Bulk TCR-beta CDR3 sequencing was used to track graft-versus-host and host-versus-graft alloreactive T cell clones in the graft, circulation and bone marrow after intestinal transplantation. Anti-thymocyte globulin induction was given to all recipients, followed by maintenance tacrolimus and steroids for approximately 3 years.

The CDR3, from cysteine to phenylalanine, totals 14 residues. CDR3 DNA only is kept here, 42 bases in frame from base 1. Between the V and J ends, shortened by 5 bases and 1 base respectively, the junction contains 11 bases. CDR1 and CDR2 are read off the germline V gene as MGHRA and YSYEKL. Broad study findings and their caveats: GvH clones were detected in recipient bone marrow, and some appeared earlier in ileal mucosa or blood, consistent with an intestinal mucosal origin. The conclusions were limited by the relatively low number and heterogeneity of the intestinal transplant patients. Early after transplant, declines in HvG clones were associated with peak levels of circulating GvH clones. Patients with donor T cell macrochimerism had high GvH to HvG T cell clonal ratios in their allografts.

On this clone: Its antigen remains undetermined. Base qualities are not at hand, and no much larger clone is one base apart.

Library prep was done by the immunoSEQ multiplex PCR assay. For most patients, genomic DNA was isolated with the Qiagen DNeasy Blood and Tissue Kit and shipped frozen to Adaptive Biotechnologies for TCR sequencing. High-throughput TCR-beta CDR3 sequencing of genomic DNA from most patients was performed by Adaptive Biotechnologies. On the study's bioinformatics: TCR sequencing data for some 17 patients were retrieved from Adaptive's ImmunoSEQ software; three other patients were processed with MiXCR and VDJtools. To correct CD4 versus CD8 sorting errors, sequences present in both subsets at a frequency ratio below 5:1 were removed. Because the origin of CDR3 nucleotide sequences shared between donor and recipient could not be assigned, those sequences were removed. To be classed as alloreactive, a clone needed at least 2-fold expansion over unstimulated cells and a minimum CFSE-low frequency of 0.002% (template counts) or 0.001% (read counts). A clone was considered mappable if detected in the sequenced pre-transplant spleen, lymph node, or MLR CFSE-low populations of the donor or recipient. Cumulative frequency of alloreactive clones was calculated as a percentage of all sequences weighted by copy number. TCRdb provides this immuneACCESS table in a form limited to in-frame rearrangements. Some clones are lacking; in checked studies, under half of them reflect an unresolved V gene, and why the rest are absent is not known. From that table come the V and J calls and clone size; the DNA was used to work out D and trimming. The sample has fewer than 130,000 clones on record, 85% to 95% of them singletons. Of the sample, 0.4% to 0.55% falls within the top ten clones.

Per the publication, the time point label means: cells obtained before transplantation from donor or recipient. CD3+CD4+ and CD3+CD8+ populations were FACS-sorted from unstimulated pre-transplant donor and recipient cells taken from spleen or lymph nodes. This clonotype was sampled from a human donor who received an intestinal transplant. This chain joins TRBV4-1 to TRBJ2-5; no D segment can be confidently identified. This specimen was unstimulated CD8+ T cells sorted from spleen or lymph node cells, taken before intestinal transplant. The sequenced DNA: TGCGCCAGCAGCACACTCCTCGGCCAAGAGACCCAGTACTTC. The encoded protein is CASSTLLGQETQYF.